The following is a T cell receptor (beta chain) sequence with its context. Its target is unknown. These data are taken from a study of shared clonotypes between healthy human individuals. The test was conducted at deep level. With ten immunoSEQ deep assay plates, unsorted PBMC DNA underwent sequencing. Generated by immunoSEQ multiplex PCR, the TCRdb table keeps only in-frame clones and is missing some. The sample holds around 500,000 clones, more than 65% seen once. Findings of the study overall: A limitation of the genetic and exposure-history diversity represented arose from few donors. Read depth was anticipated to influence clonotype sharing among donors.

This CDR3 region has 16 residues. V lost 3 bases, J lost 4 bases, and 8 bases stayed unmatched. Looked up from germline, CDR1 is MRHNA and CDR2 is SNTAGT. The source of this sequence is a woman between 35 and 50 years old in good health. Some clones in this sample may be carry-over from other donors' samples. The source material was PBMCs. This chain joins TRBV6-4 and TRBJ2-3; 9 nucleotides match TRBD2. The CDR3 loop is CASSEIAGDKSDTQYF. CDR3 nucleotide sequence: TGTGCCAGCAGTGAAATAGCGGGAGATAAATCAGATACGCAGTATTTT.